Below, 11 T cell receptor beta chains from the same sample are listed, as sequenced in a study of control samples from healthy donors and cancer patients. TCRdb keeps only in-frame clones here, not all; method: immunoSEQ multiplex PCR. In the table there are 75,000 to 100,000 clones, roughly 92% of which are singletons. The specimen was blood. The receptors shown here come from a human donor in good health. The donor label of this sample is uncertain.

The V call is TRBV2, the J call TRBJ2-3; unclear D gene. This CDR3 has 12 residues. Trimming left V 10 bases short and J 2 bases short, with 10 bases between. Germline lookup yields CDR1 SNHLY and CDR2 FYNNEI. The CDR3 loop reads CATGGYTDTQYF. CDR3 bases: TGTGCCACCGGTGGATACACAGATACGCAGTATTTT. The complete variable domain, with remaining parts taken from reference TRBV2 and TRBJ2-3, reads EPEVTQTPSHQVTQMGQEVILRCVPISNHLYFYWYRQILGQKVEFLVSFYNNEISEKSEIFDDQFSVERPDGSNFTLKIRSTKLEDSAMYFCATGGYTDTQYFGPGTRLTVL.

The chain's CDR3 is CASSMEGALNTEAFF. CDR3 in DNA: TGTGCCAGCAGTATGGAGGGGGCGCTTAACACTGAAGCTTTCTTT. V and J are TRBV6-5 and TRBJ1-1; 7 bases fit TRBD1. The germline V gene has CDR1 MNHEY and CDR2 SVGAGI. The CDR3 consists of 15 residues. V trimming: 5 bases; J trimming: 2 bases; junction bases outside the gene matches: 8.

V and J are TRBV6-5 and TRBJ1-1; D unresolved. V was trimmed by 2 bases and J by 6 bases, leaving 13 bases between them. Looked up from germline, CDR1 is MNHEY and CDR2 is SVGAGI. The CDR3 contains 14 residues. Written as DNA, the CDR3 is TGTGCCAGCAGTTACGACTCAGCCCGAGCTGAAGCTTTCTTT. This encodes CASSYDSARAEAFF.

This clone appeared once. The genes are TRBV29-1 and TRBJ1-6, with unresolved D. V lost 6 bases and J lost 0, with 12 bases in between. Germline CDR1 and CDR2: SQVTM and ANQGSEA. CDR3 length equals 15 residues. CDR3 sequence (DNA): TGCAGCGTCTCAGTGGGGAGCTCCTATAATTCACCCCTCCACTTT. It is translated as CSVSVGSSYNSPLHF.

V gene TRBV5-5 combines with J gene TRBJ2-1; D possibly corresponds to TRBD2 (5 bases). V dropped 0 bases and J dropped 10 bases, with 11 bases sitting between them. Germline lookup yields CDR1 SGHKS and CDR2 YYEKEE (reference sequence). CDR3 length: 13 amino acids. This CDR3 is CASSLATPGEQFF. The CDR3 DNA is TGTGCCAGCAGCTTGGCCACGCCGGGGGAGCAGTTCTTC.

V is TRBV5-1 and J is TRBJ1-1; 9 bases are shared with TRBD1. Germline-derived CDR1 and CDR2 are SGHRS and YFSETQ. CDR3 length: 14 residues. V trimming: 4 bases; J trimming: 7 bases; junction bases outside the gene matches: 8. CDR3 protein: CASSSTGTGSEAFF. CDR3 nucleotides: TGCGCCAGCAGCAGTACCGGGACAGGGAGTGAAGCTTTCTTT.

This rearrangement joins TRBV27 to TRBJ1-5, with D possibly TRBD1 on 6 matching bases. V was pared by 6 bases and J by 0 bases, with 18 bases between. This CDR3 has 17 amino acids. Germline V gene lookup returns CDR1 MNHEY and CDR2 SMNVEV (reference sequence). Written as DNA, the CDR3 is TGTGCCAGCAGCCCTTTCCGGGACACTTATAGCAATCAGCCCCAGCATTTT. It specifies CASSPFRDTYSNQPQHF.

This sequence joins TRBV6-5 and TRBJ1-6; 9 bases fit TRBD1. Germline trimming cut 2 bases from V and 7 bases from J; bases unmatched to any gene: 3. This CDR3 comprises 15 residues. CDR1 and CDR2 from the germline V gene are MNHEY and SVGAGI. The CDR3 is CASSYGGQGNSPLHF. CDR3 DNA sequence: TGTGCCAGCAGTTACGGGGGACAGGGAAATTCACCCCTCCACTTT.

This rearrangement joins TRBV4-2 to TRBJ2-3; 7 bases agree with TRBD2. This CDR3 has 15 residues. Germline V gene data show CDR1 as LGHNA and CDR2 as YNFKEQ. V shed 4 bases and J 2 bases; nucleotides not matched to a gene: 6. The CDR3 sequence: CASSPRDYDTDTQYF. The CDR3 DNA is TGTGCCAGCAGCCCCCGGGACTACGACACAGATACGCAGTATTTT.

The sample holds one count of this clone. V usage is TRBV10-2 and J usage is TRBJ1-4; the match to TRBD1 covers 7 bases. The V gene end was trimmed by 5 bases and the J gene end by 6 bases; junction bases not matched to a gene: 6. Germline V gene sequence: CDR1 WSHSY, CDR2 SAAADI. The CDR3 is 14 amino acids. The CDR3 region is CASSHRGADEKLFF. In nucleotides, the CDR3 is TGCGCCAGCAGTCACAGGGGAGCTGATGAAAAACTGTTTTTT.

J is TRBJ1-2 and V is TRBV27, with 9 bases fitting TRBD1. After removal of 5 bases from V and 10 bases from J, the junction contained 14 bases not matched to a gene. The CDR3 has 15 amino acids. The germline gives CDR1 MNHEY, CDR2 SMNVEV (reference sequence). The CDR3 sequence: CASSKPGTGIEVYTF. The CDR3 DNA reads TGTGCCAGCAGTAAACCCGGGACAGGGATTGAGGTCTACACCTTC.